The 15 T cell receptor beta chains in this list originate from one sample, sequenced in a study of cytomegalovirus exposure and HLA in healthy donors. The PCR ran on 60 Vbeta and 13 Jbeta primers. The protocol was immunoSEQ multiplex PCR, while the TCRdb copy is restricted to in-frame clones and leaves out a portion. The data show over 140,000 clones, just under 85% seen once. Sequencing used PBMCs. These receptors were obtained from a young man in good health and CMV-seropositive.

The rearrangement joins TRBV7-2 to TRBJ1-3; 8 bases are shared with TRBD1. The CDR3 covers 15 residues. The V and J ends lost 5 bases and 0 bases, in that order; junction bases with no gene match: 3. Looked up from germline, CDR1 is SGHTA and CDR2 is FQGNSA. In nucleotides, the CDR3 is TGTGCCAGCAGCGTTGACAGGGGCTCTGGAAACACCATATATTTT. This sequence encodes CASSVDRGSGNTIYF. Variable domain in full (rest from reference TRBV7-2 and TRBJ1-3): GAGVSQSPSNKVTEKGKDVELRCDPISGHTALYWYRQSLGQGLEFLIYFQGNSAPDKSGLPSDRFSAERTGGSVSTLTIQRTQQEDSAVYLCASSVDRGSGNTIYFGEGSWLTVV.

This clone was detected once. This chain joins TRBV19 and TRBJ2-2; the match to TRBD2 covers 8 bases. Germline CDR1 is LNHDA and CDR2 is SQIVND (reference sequence). Unmatched junction bases numbered 8, after V lost 5 bases and J lost 3 bases. The CDR3 sequence is 16 residues long. The CDR3 region is CASSPLAGRDTGELFF. The CDR3 region has the DNA TGTGCCAGTAGTCCCTTAGCGGGAAGGGACACCGGGGAGCTGTTTTTT.

The sample holds a few counts of this clone. The gene calls are TRBV5-4 and TRBJ1-1, with D uncertain. V lost 0 bases, J lost 6 bases, and 12 bases lay in between. The CDR3 has 14 amino acids. Germline CDR1 is SGHNT and CDR2 is YYREEE (reference sequence). The CDR3 sequence is CASSLAGSRAEAFF. In DNA, the CDR3 is TGTGCCAGCAGCTTGGCGGGGAGTAGGGCTGAAGCTTTCTTT.

The sample holds one count of this clone. The V and J genes are TRBV4-2 and TRBJ1-3, with 7 bases fitting TRBD1. The CDR3 consists of 16 residues. With V trimmed by 1 base and J by 1 base, 4 bases remained unmatched. Germline V gene sequence: CDR1 LGHNA, CDR2 YNFKEQ. CDR3 sequence (DNA): TGTGCCAGCAGCCAAGGACAGGGTAAATCTGGAAACACCATATATTTT. This encodes CASSQGQGKSGNTIYF.

The CDR3 sequence is CASSLMAGYEQYF. CDR3 DNA sequence: TGTGCCAGCAGTTTAATGGCGGGATACGAGCAGTACTTC. The gene calls are TRBV27 and TRBJ2-7, with TRBD2 as a possible D gene (6 bases). Trimming stripped 2 bases from V and 4 bases from J, with 9 bases between. Germline loops: CDR1 MNHEY, CDR2 SMNVEV (reference sequence). CDR3 length: 13 residues.

The chain carries TRBV11-3 and TRBJ2-1; 15 bases align to TRBD2. Looked up from germline, CDR1 is SGHNT and CDR2 is YENEEA. J lost 4 bases, V lost 5 bases, and 6 bases had no gene match. This CDR3 spans 17 amino acids. The CDR3 spells CASSQGLAGGLYNEQFF. The CDR3, as DNA: TGTGCCAGCAGCCAGGGACTAGCGGGAGGCCTTTACAATGAGCAGTTCTTC.

CDR3 bases: TGCGCCAGCAAGACGGGGGGCGAGGGAAACACCATATATTTT. Protein sequence: CASKTGGEGNTIYF. The rearrangement joins TRBV5-1 to TRBJ1-3, with D perhaps TRBD1 (6 bases). From germline, CDR1 is SGHRS and CDR2 YFSETQ. Trimming stripped 6 bases from V and 4 bases from J, with 14 bases between. The CDR3 loop spans 14 amino acids.

The gene calls are TRBV2 and TRBJ2-4; TRBD1 matches 7 bases. Germline V gene lookup returns CDR1 SNHLY and CDR2 FYNNEI. J gave up 0 bases and V 8 bases, and 7 bases lay outside the gene matches. The CDR3 extends over 15 amino acids. CDR3 bases: TGTGCCAGCCAATCACAGGGGTTAGCCAAAAACATTCAGTACTTC. Its protein is CASQSQGLAKNIQYF.

The chain joins TRBV9 to TRBJ2-7; D is ambiguous. CDR1 is SGDLS, CDR2 YYNGEE, per germline. The V and J ends lost 2 bases and 3 bases respectively, with 6 bases between them. The CDR3 covers 12 residues. CDR3 sequence reads: CASSVTDYEQYF. CDR3 coding DNA: TGTGCCAGCAGCGTTACAGACTACGAGCAGTACTTC.

V gene TRBV5-1 combines with J gene TRBJ2-3; the D gene is possibly TRBD1 (6 bases). Germline V gene lookup returns CDR1 SGHRS and CDR2 YFSETQ. Trimming left V 0 bases short and J 3 bases short, with 11 bases between. The CDR3 is 15 residues long. CDR3 protein: CASSLGQVGTDTQYF. The CDR3 DNA follows: TGCGCCAGCAGCTTGGGACAGGTGGGGACAGATACGCAGTATTTT.

This clone was detected once. J is TRBJ1-5 and V is TRBV6-5; 8 bases are shared with TRBD1. The CDR3 has 13 amino acids. Germline assignment: CDR1 MNHEY and CDR2 SVGAGI. With V trimmed by 6 bases and J by 6 bases, 4 bases remained unmatched. CDR3 nucleotide sequence: TGTGCCAGCAGACGGGACAGGAGTCAGCCCCAGCATTTT. It is translated as CASRRDRSQPQHF.

The chain employs TRBV12-1 and TRBJ1-5. TRBV12-1 is a documented pseudogene. The CDR3 covers 10 residues. DNA for the CDR3: TGTGCCAGCAGCTTTGAGGGAGACGACTTT. This sequence encodes CASSFEGDDF.

The chain uses TRBV19 and TRBJ1-5; TRBD1 agrees at 7 bases. Trimming cost V 4 bases and J 0 bases; bases outside gene matches: 3. The CDR3 is made up of 15 amino acids. Germline V gene sequence: CDR1 LNHDA, CDR2 SQIVND (reference sequence). CDR3 in DNA: TGTGCCAGTAGTACGACAGGGTATAGCAATCAGCCCCAGCATTTT. Protein: CASSTTGYSNQPQHF.

The CDR3 DNA reads as TGTGCCAGCAGCCCTACCACGGGGGTGTGGGACGAGCAGTACTTC. Amino acids: CASSPTTGVWDEQYF. The genes are TRBV9 and TRBJ2-7; D perhaps matches TRBD2 (6 bases). Germline V gene sequence: CDR1 SGDLS, CDR2 YYNGEE. This CDR3 contains 15 residues. V lost 4 bases and J lost 5, with 19 bases in between.

The J gene is TRBJ2-4, the V gene TRBV14; no firm D call. The length of the CDR3 is 14 residues. V shed 5 bases and J shed 0 bases, with 8 bases lying between them. Germline V gives CDR1 SGHDN, CDR2 FVKESK. The CDR3 sequence: CASSSNGAKNIQYF. The CDR3 nucleotides are TGTGCCAGCAGCTCGAACGGAGCCAAAAACATTCAGTACTTC. Variable domain in full (rest from reference TRBV14 and TRBJ2-4): EAGVTQFPSHSVIEKGQTVTLRCDPISGHDNLYWYRRVMGKEIKFLLHFVKESKQDESGMPNNRFLAERTGGTYSTLKVQPAELEDSGVYFCASSSNGAKNIQYFGAGTRLSVL.